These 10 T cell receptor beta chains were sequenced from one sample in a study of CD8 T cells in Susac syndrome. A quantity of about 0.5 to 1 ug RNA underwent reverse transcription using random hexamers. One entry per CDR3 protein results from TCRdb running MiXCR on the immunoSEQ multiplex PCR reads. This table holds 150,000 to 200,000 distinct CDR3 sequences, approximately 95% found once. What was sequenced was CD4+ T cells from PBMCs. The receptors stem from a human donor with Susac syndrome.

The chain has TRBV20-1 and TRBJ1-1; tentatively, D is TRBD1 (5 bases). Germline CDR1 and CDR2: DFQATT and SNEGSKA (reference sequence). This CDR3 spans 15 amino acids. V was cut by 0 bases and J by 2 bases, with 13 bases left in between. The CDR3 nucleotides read TGCAGTGCTAGAGATAGGACAAAAAAAAACACTGAAGCTTTCTTT. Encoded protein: CSARDRTKKNTEAFF.

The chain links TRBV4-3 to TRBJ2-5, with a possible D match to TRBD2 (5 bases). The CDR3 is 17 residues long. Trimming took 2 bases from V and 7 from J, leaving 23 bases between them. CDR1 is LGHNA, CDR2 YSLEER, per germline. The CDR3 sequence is CASSQWSGFSEDGTQYF. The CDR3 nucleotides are TGCGCCAGCAGCCAATGGAGCGGCTTTTCCGAAGACGGGACCCAGTACTTC.

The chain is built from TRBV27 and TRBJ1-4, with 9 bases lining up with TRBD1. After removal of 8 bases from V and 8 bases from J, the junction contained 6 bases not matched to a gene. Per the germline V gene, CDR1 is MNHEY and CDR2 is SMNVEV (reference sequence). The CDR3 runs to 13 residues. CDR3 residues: CASGTGIREKLFF. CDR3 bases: TGTGCCAGCGGGACAGGGATTCGGGAAAAACTGTTTTTT.

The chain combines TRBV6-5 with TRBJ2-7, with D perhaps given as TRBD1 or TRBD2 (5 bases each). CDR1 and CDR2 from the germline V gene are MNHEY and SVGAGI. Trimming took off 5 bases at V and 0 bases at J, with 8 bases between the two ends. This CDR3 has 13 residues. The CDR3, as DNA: TGTGCCAGCAGTCGGGGACCCTCCTACGAGCAGTACTTC. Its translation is CASSRGPSYEQYF.

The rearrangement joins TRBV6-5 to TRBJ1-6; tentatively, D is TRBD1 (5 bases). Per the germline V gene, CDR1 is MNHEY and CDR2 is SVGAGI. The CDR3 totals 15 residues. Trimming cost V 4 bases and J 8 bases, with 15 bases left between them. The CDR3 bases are TGTGCCAGCAGTTCCCCGTCGGGGCGCGATTCACCCCTCCACTTT. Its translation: CASSSPSGRDSPLHF.

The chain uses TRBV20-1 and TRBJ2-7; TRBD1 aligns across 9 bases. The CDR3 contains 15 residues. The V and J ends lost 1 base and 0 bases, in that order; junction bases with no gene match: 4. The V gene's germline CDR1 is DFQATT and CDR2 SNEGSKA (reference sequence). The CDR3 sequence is CSARGDRGFSYEQYF. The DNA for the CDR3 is TGCAGTGCTAGAGGCGACAGGGGGTTCTCCTACGAGCAGTACTTC.

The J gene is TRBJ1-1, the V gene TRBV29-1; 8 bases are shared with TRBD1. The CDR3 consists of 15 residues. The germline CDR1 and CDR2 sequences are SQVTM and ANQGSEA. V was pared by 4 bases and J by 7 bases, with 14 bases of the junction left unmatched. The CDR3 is CSVAFLSRGPGEAFF. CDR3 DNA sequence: TGCAGCGTTGCATTCCTTAGCAGGGGGCCGGGTGAAGCTTTCTTT.

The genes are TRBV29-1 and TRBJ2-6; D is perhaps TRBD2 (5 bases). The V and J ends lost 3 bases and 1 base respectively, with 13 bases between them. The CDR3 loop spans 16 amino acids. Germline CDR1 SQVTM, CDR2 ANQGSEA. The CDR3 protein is CSVEQPGVSGANVLTF. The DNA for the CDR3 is TGCAGCGTTGAGCAACCCGGGGTTTCTGGGGCCAACGTCCTGACTTTC.

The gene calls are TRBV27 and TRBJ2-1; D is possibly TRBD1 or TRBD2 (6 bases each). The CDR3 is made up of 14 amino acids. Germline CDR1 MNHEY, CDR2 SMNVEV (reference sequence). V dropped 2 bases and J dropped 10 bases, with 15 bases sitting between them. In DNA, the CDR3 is TGTGCCAGCAGTTTACCCGGGGGCGGCGGGGAGCAGTTCTTC. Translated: CASSLPGGGGEQFF.

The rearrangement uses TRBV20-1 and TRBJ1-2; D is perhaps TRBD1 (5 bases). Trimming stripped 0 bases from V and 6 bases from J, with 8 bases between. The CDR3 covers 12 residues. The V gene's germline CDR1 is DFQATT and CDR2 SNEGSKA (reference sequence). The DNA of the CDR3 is TGCAGTGCTAGAGATGACAGAGATGGCTACACCTTC. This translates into CSARDDRDGYTF.